The 7 T cell receptor beta chains given below trace back to one sample, sequenced in a study of blood T cell repertoires in COVID-19. Method: immunoSEQ multiplex PCR; TCRdb's copy keeps in-frame clones and lacks some. The repertoire holds about 140,000 clones, with approximately 86% as singletons. Sequenced material: peripheral blood. Receptor source: a man between 65 and 85 years old with acute or convalescent COVID-19.

CDR3 region: CASSLPGQTYEQYF. As DNA, the CDR3 is TGTGCCAGCAGTTTGCCGGGACAGACCTACGAGCAGTACTTC. The J gene is TRBJ2-7, the V gene TRBV5-4; 7 bases fit TRBD1. The CDR3 runs 14 residues. The junction had 7 bases not matched to a gene; V was cut back by 5 bases and J by 2 bases. Germline V gene sequence: CDR1 SGHNT, CDR2 YYREEE (reference sequence).

This chain connects TRBV19 to TRBJ2-1, with 9 bases that match TRBD2. CDR3 length: 17 residues. J gave up 0 bases and V 4 bases, and 7 bases lay outside the gene matches. The germline V gene has CDR1 LNHDA and CDR2 SQIVND (reference sequence). CDR3 sequence reads: CASSSSGRRGSYNEQFF. In nucleotides, the CDR3 is TGTGCCAGTAGTAGTAGCGGGAGAAGGGGCTCCTACAATGAGCAGTTCTTC.

The V and J genes are TRBV10-3 and TRBJ2-1; 12 bases align to TRBD2. CDR1 and CDR2 (germline): ENHRY, SYGVKD. This CDR3 is built from 19 residues. V shed 0 bases, J shed 5 bases, and the junction held 11 bases outside the gene matches. Here the CDR3 reads CAISESGGSSGRAHNEQFF. As DNA, the CDR3 is TGTGCCATCAGTGAGTCGGGAGGGTCTAGCGGGAGGGCCCACAATGAGCAGTTCTTC.

This sequence joins TRBV18 and TRBJ2-1; no definite D call. The CDR3 has 13 amino acids. Per the germline V gene, CDR1 is KGHSH and CDR2 is LQKENI. V was clipped by 2 bases and J by 7 bases, with 9 bases between them. The CDR3 protein is CASSPGGVNEQFF. In nucleotides, the CDR3 is TGTGCCAGCTCACCAGGCGGTGTTAATGAGCAGTTCTTC.

This rearrangement joins TRBV7-2 to TRBJ2-1, with 9 bases that match TRBD1. The CDR3 covers 15 residues. CDR1 SGHTA and CDR2 FQGNSA come from the germline V gene. With V trimmed by 4 bases and J by 7 bases, 8 bases remained unmatched. The CDR3 sequence is CASSSQTGGWNEQFF. As DNA, the CDR3 is TGTGCCAGCAGCTCTCAAACAGGGGGCTGGAATGAGCAGTTCTTC.

This clone was seen once. The V gene is TRBV3-1 (or the pseudogene TRBV3-2), the J gene TRBJ1-1; D possibly corresponds to TRBD1 (5 bases). Germline V gives CDR1 LGHDT, CDR2 YNNKEL (reference sequence). The CDR3 sequence is 13 residues long. The V gene lost 4 bases and the J gene lost 10 bases, with 16 bases spanning the gap. The CDR3 sequence is CASSPLGHTGAFF. The CDR3 nucleotides read TGTGCCAGCAGCCCCCTCGGACACACGGGAGCTTTCTTT.

The J gene is TRBJ2-7, the V gene TRBV3-1 (or the pseudogene TRBV3-2); a possible D gene is TRBD1 (5 bases). Germline CDR1 is LGHDT and CDR2 is YNNKEL (reference sequence). The V end was cut by 6 bases, the J end by 4 bases, with 10 bases between. The CDR3 has 12 residues. The CDR3 region is CASRQADYEQYF. CDR3 sequence (DNA): TGTGCCAGCAGACAGGCGGATTACGAGCAGTACTTC.